These 26 T cell receptor beta chains were all obtained from the same sample, sequenced in a study of T cell repertoires in cytomegalovirus infection. TCRdb processed the reads anew with MiXCR; each CDR3 protein has one entry. The data show nearly 650,000 distinct CDR3 sequences, roughly 26% seen once. The sequencing input was CD8+ T cells from PBMCs. These receptors were taken from a human donor in good health (CMV status not recorded). Some clones in this sample may be carry-over from other donors' samples.

The sample holds many counts of this clonotype. The chain couples TRBV20-1 to TRBJ2-5, with D maybe TRBD1 (6 bases). CDR1 and CDR2 from the germline V gene are DFQATT and SNEGSKA (reference sequence). Deletions cut 1 base from V and 2 bases from J, with 17 bases between. This CDR3 spans 16 amino acids. CDR3 nucleotide sequence: TGCAGTGCTAGAGTCCCTACGACAGGCCCTCAAGAGACCCAGTACTTC. Protein product: CSARVPTTGPQETQYF.

This chain links TRBV29-1 with TRBJ2-7; 10 nucleotides line up with TRBD1. The CDR3 runs to 15 residues. The V gene's germline CDR1 is SQVTM and CDR2 ANQGSEA. V was pared by 1 base and J by 3 bases, with 6 bases of the junction left unmatched. As DNA, the CDR3 is TGCAGCGTTGAAGGAGTTGGGGACAGGGGCTACGAGCAGTACGTC. Translation gives CSVEGVGDRGYEQYV.

The table lists this clonotype with many counts. The chain is built from TRBV6-2 or TRBV6-3 and TRBJ1-1; D is perhaps TRBD1 (6 bases). Germline V gives CDR1 MNHEY, CDR2 SVGEGT. V was cut by 6 bases and J by 1 base, with 18 bases left in between. The CDR3 sequence is 16 residues long. The CDR3 loop is CASREDRLFPNTEAFF. CDR3 nucleotides: TGTGCCAGCAGGGAGGACAGACTTTTCCCGAACACTGAAGCTTTCTTT.

This clonotype was seen a handful of times. The CDR3 is CASSLSAGVRPDTQYF. The CDR3 DNA reads as TGTGCCAGCAGTTTATCGGCAGGGGTCCGACCGGATACGCAGTATTTT. V and J are TRBV27 and TRBJ2-3, with D possibly TRBD1 on 6 matching bases. The CDR3 extends over 16 amino acids. V was shortened by 0 bases and J by 6 bases, with 16 bases between the two germline ends. The germline CDR1 and CDR2 sequences are MNHEY and SMNVEV (reference sequence).

This clonotype has a handful of counts. The chain links TRBV6-5 to TRBJ1-2, with 8 bases aligning to TRBD1. The germline V gene encodes CDR1 MNHEY and CDR2 SVGAGI. The CDR3 has 15 amino acids. The V gene end was trimmed by 4 bases and the J gene end by 4 bases; junction bases not matched to a gene: 8. Here the CDR3 DNA reads TGTGCCAGCAGTTTCCAAAGGGACAGGTTCTATGGCTACACCTTC. Protein sequence: CASSFQRDRFYGYTF.

This clonotype showed up just a few times. V usage is TRBV7-8 and J usage is TRBJ2-7, with D possibly TRBD1 on 5 matching bases. Germline V gene data show CDR1 as SGHVS and CDR2 as FQNEAQ. Trimming pared 5 bases from V and 7 bases from J, leaving 12 bases between. The CDR3 loop spans 12 amino acids. CDR3 region: CASSDRGGEQYF. The CDR3, as DNA: TGTGCCAGCAGCGATAGGGGTGGGGAGCAGTACTTC.

This clonotype has ten or more counts. The chain uses TRBV7-9 and TRBJ2-2, with TRBD2 matching over 8 bases. Germline V gene lookup returns CDR1 SEHNR and CDR2 FQNEAQ (reference sequence). CDR3 size: 17 residues. V was pared by 6 bases and J by 1 base, with 10 bases of the junction left unmatched. The CDR3 DNA reads TGTGCCAGCAGGGACACCTCCAGCGGGGGGAACACCGGGGAGCTGTTTTTT. It codes for CASRDTSSGGNTGELFF.

On this clonotype itself: This clone may be a read error of a much larger clone one base away. The chain couples TRBV7-6 to TRBJ2-3; TRBD2 matches at 7 bases. Germline V gene sequence: CDR1 SGHVS, CDR2 FNYEAQ. This CDR3 comprises 16 residues. The J segment lost 3 bases and the V segment lost 4 bases, leaving 10 bases of the junction unmatched. The CDR3 DNA follows: TGTGCCAGCAGCTCCCCCGGGGAGGGGACGACAGATACGCAGTATTTT. Amino acid sequence: CASSSPGEGTTDTQYF.

The CDR3 nucleotides are TGTGCCAGCAGTACCCCAGGACTAGATCCGGCCTACGAGCAGTACGTC. Translation: CASSTPGLDPAYEQYV. The V call is TRBV6-2 or TRBV6-3, the J call TRBJ2-7; the match to TRBD2 covers 7 bases. The V gene end was trimmed by 5 bases and the J gene end by 2 bases; junction bases not matched to a gene: 12. The CDR3 loop spans 16 amino acids. The germline V gene encodes CDR1 MNHEY and CDR2 SVGEGT.

The chain carries TRBV19 and TRBJ2-1, with D maybe TRBD2 (5 bases). The germline V gene has CDR1 LNHDA and CDR2 SQIVND (reference sequence). The CDR3 runs to 17 residues. V was pared by 0 bases and J by 5 bases, with 17 bases between. The DNA for the CDR3 is TGTGCCAGTAGTATAGATCACCGGGGTATTCGACACAATGAGCAGTTCTTC. Its protein product is CASSIDHRGIRHNEQFF.

This clonotype was seen many times. The CDR3 here is CASSLGTGVEWTQYF. CDR3 nucleotides: TGTGCCAGCAGTTTAGGGACAGGGGTAGAGTGGACCCAGTACTTC. This chain uses TRBV28 with TRBJ2-5, with 10 bases lining up with TRBD1. Trimming took 2 bases from V and 7 from J; bases not matched to a gene: 7. This CDR3 contains 15 residues. Germline V lookup: CDR1 MDHEN, CDR2 SYDVKM.

This clonotype was counted many times. The genes are TRBV7-2 and TRBJ2-7; a possible D gene is TRBD1 (5 bases). The CDR3 contains 13 residues. V lost 4 bases and J lost 2, with 9 bases in between. Germline CDR1 reads SGHTA; CDR2 reads FQGNSA. CDR3 amino acids: CASSSGYAYEQYF. CDR3 coding DNA: TGTGCCAGCAGCTCAGGGTATGCCTACGAGCAGTACTTC.

V and J are TRBV7-4 and TRBJ2-1, with 11 nucleotides matching TRBD1. Germline V CDR1 and CDR2: SGHVT, SQSDAQ. This CDR3 is built from 14 residues. The V and J ends lost 5 bases and 6 bases, in that order; junction bases with no gene match: 3. CDR3 in DNA: TGTGCCAGCAGCGGACAGGGGGCGCCCAATGAGCAGTTCTTC. It specifies CASSGQGAPNEQFF.

This clonotype was seen ten or more times. This chain uses TRBV12-3 or TRBV12-4 with TRBJ2-7; TRBD2 matches 8 bases. V dropped 4 bases and J dropped 2; count of bases not matched to a gene: 1. This CDR3 is built from 13 residues. The chain's CDR3 is CASSWGLAYEQYF. As DNA, the CDR3 is TGTGCCAGCAGTTGGGGACTAGCCTACGAGCAGTACTTC.

This chain links TRBV14 with TRBJ2-3; D gene unclear. Germline V gene data show CDR1 as SGHDN and CDR2 as FVKESK. The ends were cut back, 6 bases at V and 2 bases at J, with 18 bases in the middle. The CDR3 sequence is 16 residues long. The CDR3 sequence: CASSLLGGTNTDTQYF. The CDR3 nucleotides read TGTGCCAGCAGTCTCTTAGGCGGAACTAACACAGATACGCAGTATTTT.

V usage is TRBV14 and J usage is TRBJ1-1, with D uncertain. In germline, CDR1 is SGHDN, CDR2 FVKESK. CDR3 length: 15 residues. V lost 1 base to trimming and J lost 3 bases, with 12 bases between them. Here the CDR3 reads CASSQVGQMDTEAFF. The CDR3 DNA reads TGTGCCAGCAGCCAAGTCGGTCAGATGGACACTGAAGCTTTCTTT.

This sequence joins TRBV20-1 and TRBJ2-7; 10 bases are shared with TRBD2. The V gene end was trimmed by 1 base and the J gene end by 2 bases; junction bases not matched to a gene: 8. Germline CDR1 and CDR2: DFQATT and SNEGSKA (reference sequence). This CDR3 contains 16 residues. The CDR3 DNA sequence: TGCAGTGCTAGAGCCGGGACTAGCGACTTTCCCTACGAGCAGTACGTC. It encodes CSARAGTSDFPYEQYV.

This clonotype was detected a few times. The chain has TRBV15 and TRBJ2-5; 7 nucleotides agree with TRBD1. Germline-derived CDR1 and CDR2 are LNHNV and YYDKDF (reference sequence). Germline trimming cut 6 bases from V and 5 bases from J; bases unmatched to any gene: 6. This CDR3 contains 13 residues. The CDR3 DNA reads TGTGCCACCAGAAATCAGGGGGACGAGACCCAGTACTTC. It codes for CATRNQGDETQYF.

V gene TRBV4-1 combines with J gene TRBJ1-4, with D perhaps TRBD1 (6 bases). Looked up from germline, CDR1 is MGHRA and CDR2 is YSYEKL. The CDR3 loop spans 17 amino acids. Between the trimmed V and J ends, which lost 4 bases and 0 bases, there was a span of 15 bases. CDR3 coding DNA: TGCGCCAGCAGCCCTGGACGGGGACATACAACTAATGAAAAACTGTTTTTT. Residues: CASSPGRGHTTNEKLFF.

This clonotype was found a few times. J is TRBJ2-3 and V is TRBV7-3, with 9 bases identical to TRBD1. Germline V gene lookup returns CDR1 SGHTA and CDR2 FQGTGA. The trim removed 5 bases at V and 5 bases at J, leaving 17 bases unmatched. The CDR3 runs to 18 residues. The CDR3 sequence is CASSQKPRDRVMLDTQYF. The CDR3 DNA reads as TGTGCCAGCAGCCAAAAGCCCCGGGACAGGGTGATGCTAGATACGCAGTATTTT.

In DNA, the CDR3 is TGTGCCAGCAGCTGGGGGGGGGCGGATGGCTACACCTTC. As protein: CASSWGGADGYTF. The chain has TRBV6-5 and TRBJ1-2; TRBD1 is a possible D gene (6 bases). This CDR3 is built from 13 residues. V was clipped by 6 bases and J by 6 bases, with 14 bases between them. Germline V gives CDR1 MNHEY, CDR2 SVGAGI.

The rearrangement links TRBV2 to TRBJ2-1; D may be TRBD1 (5 bases). CDR1 is SNHLY and CDR2 is FYNNEI in the germline V gene. The CDR3 is 16 amino acids. V was trimmed by 6 bases and J by 0 bases, leaving 15 bases between them. The CDR3 nucleotides read TGTGCCAGCAGAGCTCCTGACAGAAGCTCCTACAATGAGCAGTTCTTC. Translating it yields CASRAPDRSSYNEQFF.

This clonotype has more than one count but fewer than ten. The chain carries TRBV28 and TRBJ1-1; weak D call: TRBD1 (6 bases). Trimming shortened V by 5 bases and J by 3 bases, and 16 bases separated the two germline ends. CDR1 is MDHEN, CDR2 SYDVKM, per germline. The CDR3 has 15 amino acids. The CDR3 region has the DNA TGTGCCAGCAGTCCTACAGGGCCCGCCGACACTGAAGCTTTCTTT. It yields the protein CASSPTGPADTEAFF. Variable domain in full (rest from reference TRBV28 and TRBJ1-1): DVKVTQSSRYLVKRTGEKVFLECVQDMDHENMFWYRQDPGLGLRLIYFSYDVKMKEKGDIPEGYSVSREKKERFSLILESASTNQTSMYLCASSPTGPADTEAFFGQGTRLTVV.

The chain recombines TRBV12-3 or TRBV12-4 with TRBJ2-1; 7 bases are a match to TRBD1. The CDR3 consists of 14 residues. V gave up 0 bases and J gave up 7 bases; unmatched junction bases: 3. This CDR3 is CASSLADRRNEQFF. Written as DNA, the CDR3 is TGTGCCAGCAGTTTAGCGGACAGGAGGAATGAGCAGTTCTTC.

The V and J genes are TRBV28 and TRBJ1-6; the D is unclear. The CDR3 consists of 13 residues. The germline V and J ends were trimmed by 6 bases and 13 bases, with 16 bases remaining between them. Germline loops: CDR1 MDHEN, CDR2 SYDVKM. The CDR3: CASRISAPLPLHF. CDR3 nucleotide sequence: TGTGCCAGCAGAATATCCGCTCCTCTCCCCCTCCACTTT.

This clonotype was seen only a few times. V gene TRBV28 combines with J gene TRBJ1-5; D perhaps matches TRBD1 (6 bases). The length of the CDR3 is 16 residues. Germline CDR1 reads MDHEN; CDR2 reads SYDVKM. Trimming pared 8 bases from V and 0 bases from J, leaving 17 bases between. CDR3 in amino acids: CASGRATGYSNQPQHF. The CDR3, as DNA: TGTGCCAGCGGCCGGGCGACAGGTTATAGCAATCAGCCCCAGCATTTT.